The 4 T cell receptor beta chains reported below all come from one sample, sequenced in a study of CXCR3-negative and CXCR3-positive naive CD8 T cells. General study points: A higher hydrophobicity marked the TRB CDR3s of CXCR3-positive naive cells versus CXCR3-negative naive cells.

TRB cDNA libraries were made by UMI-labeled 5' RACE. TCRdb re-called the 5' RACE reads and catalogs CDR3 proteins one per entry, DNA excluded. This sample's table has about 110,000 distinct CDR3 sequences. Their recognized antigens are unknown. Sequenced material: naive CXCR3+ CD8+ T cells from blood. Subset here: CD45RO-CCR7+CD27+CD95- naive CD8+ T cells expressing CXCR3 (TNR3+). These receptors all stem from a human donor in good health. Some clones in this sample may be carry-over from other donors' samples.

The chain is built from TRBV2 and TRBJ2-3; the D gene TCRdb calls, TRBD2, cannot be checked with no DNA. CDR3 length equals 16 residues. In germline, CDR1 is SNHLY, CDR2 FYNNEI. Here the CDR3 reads CASSEGQSPFTDTQYF.

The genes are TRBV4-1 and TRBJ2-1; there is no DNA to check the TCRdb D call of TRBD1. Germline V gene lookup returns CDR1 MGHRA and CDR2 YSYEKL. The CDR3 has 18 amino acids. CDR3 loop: CASSQDQADRAYYNEQFF.

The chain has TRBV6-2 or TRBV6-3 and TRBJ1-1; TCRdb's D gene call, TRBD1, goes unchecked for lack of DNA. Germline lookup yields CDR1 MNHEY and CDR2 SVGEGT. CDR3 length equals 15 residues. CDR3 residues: CASSPTGYRFTEAFF.

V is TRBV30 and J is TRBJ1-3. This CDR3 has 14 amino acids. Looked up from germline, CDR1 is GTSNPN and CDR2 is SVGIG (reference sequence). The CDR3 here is CAWSGTHSGNTIYF. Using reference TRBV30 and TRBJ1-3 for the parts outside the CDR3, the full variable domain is SQTIHQWPATLVQPVGSPLSLECTVEGTSNPNLYWYRQAAGRGLQLLFYSVGIGQISSEVPQNLSASRPQDRQFILSSKKLLLSDSGFYLCAWSGTHSGNTIYFGEGSWLTVV.